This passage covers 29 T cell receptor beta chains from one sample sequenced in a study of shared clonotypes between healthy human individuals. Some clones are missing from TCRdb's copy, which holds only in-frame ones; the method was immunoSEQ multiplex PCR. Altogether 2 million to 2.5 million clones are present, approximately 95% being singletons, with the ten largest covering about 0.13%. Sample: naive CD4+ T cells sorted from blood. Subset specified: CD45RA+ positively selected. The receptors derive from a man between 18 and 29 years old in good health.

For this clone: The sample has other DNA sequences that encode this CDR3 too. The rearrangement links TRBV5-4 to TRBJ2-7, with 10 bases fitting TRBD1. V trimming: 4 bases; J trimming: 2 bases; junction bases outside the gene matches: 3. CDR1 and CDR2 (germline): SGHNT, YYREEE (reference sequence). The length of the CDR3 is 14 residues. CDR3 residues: CASSPGQGAYEQYF. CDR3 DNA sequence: TGTGCCAGCAGCCCCGGACAGGGGGCCTACGAGCAGTACTTC. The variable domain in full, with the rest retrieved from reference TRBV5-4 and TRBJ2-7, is ETGVTQSPTHLIKTRGQQVTLRCSSQSGHNTVSWYQQALGQGPQFIFQYYREEENGRGNFPPRFSGLQFPNYSSELNVNALELDDSALYLCASSPGQGAYEQYFGPGTRLTVT.

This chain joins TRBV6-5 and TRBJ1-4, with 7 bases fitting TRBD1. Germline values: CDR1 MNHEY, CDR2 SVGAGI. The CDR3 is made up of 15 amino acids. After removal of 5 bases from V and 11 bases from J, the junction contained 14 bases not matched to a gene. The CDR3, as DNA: TGTGCCAGCAGTCCCCGGGACAGAATAATGATGAAACTGTTTTTT. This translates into CASSPRDRIMMKLFF.

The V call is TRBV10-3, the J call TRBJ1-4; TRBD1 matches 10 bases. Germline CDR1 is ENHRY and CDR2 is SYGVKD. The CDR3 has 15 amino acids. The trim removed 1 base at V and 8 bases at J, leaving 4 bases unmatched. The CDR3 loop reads CAISEFGQGGEKLFF. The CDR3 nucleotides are TGTGCCATCAGTGAGTTTGGACAGGGGGGAGAAAAACTGTTTTTT.

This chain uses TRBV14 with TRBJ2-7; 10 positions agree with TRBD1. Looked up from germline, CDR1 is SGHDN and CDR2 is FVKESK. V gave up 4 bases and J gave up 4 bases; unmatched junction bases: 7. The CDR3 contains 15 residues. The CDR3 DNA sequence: TGTGCCAGCAGCCGCTTCGGACAGGGGGTTTACGAGCAGTACTTC. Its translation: CASSRFGQGVYEQYF.

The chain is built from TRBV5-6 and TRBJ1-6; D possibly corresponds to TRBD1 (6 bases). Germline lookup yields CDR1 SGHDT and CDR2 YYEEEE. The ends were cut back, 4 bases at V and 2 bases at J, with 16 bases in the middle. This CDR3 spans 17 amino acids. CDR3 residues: CASSMDSTAAYNSPLHF. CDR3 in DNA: TGTGCCAGCAGCATGGACAGTACCGCCGCCTATAATTCACCCCTCCACTTT.

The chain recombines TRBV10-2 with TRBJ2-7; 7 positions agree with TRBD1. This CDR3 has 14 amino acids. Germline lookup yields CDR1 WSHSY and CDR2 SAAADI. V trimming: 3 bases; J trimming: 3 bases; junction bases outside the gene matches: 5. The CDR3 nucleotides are TGCGCCAGCAGTGATTTTACAGGGGACTACGAGCAGTACTTC. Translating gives CASSDFTGDYEQYF.

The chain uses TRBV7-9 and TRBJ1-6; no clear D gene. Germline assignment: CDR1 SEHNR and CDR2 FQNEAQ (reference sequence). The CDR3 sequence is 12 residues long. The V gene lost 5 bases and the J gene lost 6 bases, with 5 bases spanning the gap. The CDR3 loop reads CASSVSNSPLHF. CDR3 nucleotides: TGTGCCAGCAGCGTATCTAATTCACCCCTCCACTTT.

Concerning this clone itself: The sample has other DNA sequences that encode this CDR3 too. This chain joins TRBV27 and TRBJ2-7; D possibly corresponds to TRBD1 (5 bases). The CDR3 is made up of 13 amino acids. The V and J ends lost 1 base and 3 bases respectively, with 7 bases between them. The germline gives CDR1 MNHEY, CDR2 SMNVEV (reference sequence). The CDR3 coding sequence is TGTGCCAGCAGTTTATGGGGCAGCTACGAGCAGTACTTC. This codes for CASSLWGSYEQYF.

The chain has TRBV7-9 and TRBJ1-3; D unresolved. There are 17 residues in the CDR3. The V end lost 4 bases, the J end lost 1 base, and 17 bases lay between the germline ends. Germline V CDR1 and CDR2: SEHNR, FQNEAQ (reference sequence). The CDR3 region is CASSSSRGGWSGNTIYF. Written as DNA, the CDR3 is TGTGCCAGCAGCTCGAGTCGGGGAGGATGGTCTGGAAACACCATATATTTT.

The CDR3 sequence is CASSRGGTGTRNEQFF. CDR3 sequence (DNA): TGTGCCAGCAGTCGGGGAGGGACAGGGACTAGGAATGAGCAGTTCTTC. The chain carries TRBV7-2 and TRBJ2-1; possibly TRBD1 for D (9 bases). V gave up 6 bases and J gave up 7 bases, with 22 bases separating them. Germline V gives CDR1 SGHTA, CDR2 FQGNSA. CDR3 length equals 16 residues.

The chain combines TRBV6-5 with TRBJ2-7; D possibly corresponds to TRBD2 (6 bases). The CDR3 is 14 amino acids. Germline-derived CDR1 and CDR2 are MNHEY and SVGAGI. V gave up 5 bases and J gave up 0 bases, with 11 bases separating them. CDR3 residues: CASSRDFSSYEQYF. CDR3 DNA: TGTGCCAGCAGTCGGGACTTCAGCTCCTACGAGCAGTACTTC.

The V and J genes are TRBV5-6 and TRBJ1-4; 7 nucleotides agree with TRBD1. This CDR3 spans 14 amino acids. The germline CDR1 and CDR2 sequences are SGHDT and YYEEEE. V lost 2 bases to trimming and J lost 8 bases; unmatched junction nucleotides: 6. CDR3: CASSFLGGEEKLFF. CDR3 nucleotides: TGTGCCAGCAGCTTTTTAGGGGGCGAGGAAAAACTGTTTTTT.

The CDR3 region is CASSGFGRGGDTFLPYEQYF. The CDR3 region has the DNA TGTGCCAGCAGCGGATTTGGTAGAGGGGGGGACACCTTCTTGCCCTACGAGCAGTACTTC. V and J are TRBV21-1 and TRBJ2-7; the table's TRBD2 call for D was not verified on the DNA. TRBV21-1 is annotated as a pseudogene. The CDR3 spans 20 residues.

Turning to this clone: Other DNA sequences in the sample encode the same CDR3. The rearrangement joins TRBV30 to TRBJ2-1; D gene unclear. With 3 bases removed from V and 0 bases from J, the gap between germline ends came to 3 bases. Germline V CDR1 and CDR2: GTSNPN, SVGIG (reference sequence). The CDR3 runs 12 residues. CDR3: CAWRDSYNEQFF. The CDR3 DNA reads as TGTGCCTGGAGGGACTCCTACAATGAGCAGTTCTTC.

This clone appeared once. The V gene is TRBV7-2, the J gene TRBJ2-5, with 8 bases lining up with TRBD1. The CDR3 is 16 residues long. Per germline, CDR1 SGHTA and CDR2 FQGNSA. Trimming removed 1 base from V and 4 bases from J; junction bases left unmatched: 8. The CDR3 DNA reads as TGTGCCAGCAGCTTAGTCCCCGGGACAGGTAGAGAGACCCAGTACTTC. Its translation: CASSLVPGTGRETQYF. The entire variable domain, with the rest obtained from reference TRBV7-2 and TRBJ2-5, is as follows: GAGVSQSPSNKVTEKGKDVELRCDPISGHTALYWYRQSLGQGLEFLIYFQGNSAPDKSGLPSDRFSAERTGGSVSTLTIQRTQQEDSAVYLCASSLVPGTGRETQYFGPGTRLLVL.

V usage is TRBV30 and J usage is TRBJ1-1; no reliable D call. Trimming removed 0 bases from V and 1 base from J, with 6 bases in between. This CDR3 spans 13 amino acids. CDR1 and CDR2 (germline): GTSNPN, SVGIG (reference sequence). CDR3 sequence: CAWSVQPNTEAFF. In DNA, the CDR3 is TGTGCCTGGAGTGTACAACCGAACACTGAAGCTTTCTTT. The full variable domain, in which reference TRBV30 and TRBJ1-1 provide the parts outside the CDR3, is SQTIHQWPATLVQPVGSPLSLECTVEGTSNPNLYWYRQAAGRGLQLLFYSVGIGQISSEVPQNLSASRPQDRQFILSSKKLLLSDSGFYLCAWSVQPNTEAFFGQGTRLTVV.

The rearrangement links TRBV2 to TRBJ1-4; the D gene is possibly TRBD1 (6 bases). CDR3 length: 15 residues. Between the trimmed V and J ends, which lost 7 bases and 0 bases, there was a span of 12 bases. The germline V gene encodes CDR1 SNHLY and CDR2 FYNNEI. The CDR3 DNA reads TGTGCCAGCACCGTTCAGGGGACAACTAATGAAAAACTGTTTTTT. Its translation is CASTVQGTTNEKLFF.

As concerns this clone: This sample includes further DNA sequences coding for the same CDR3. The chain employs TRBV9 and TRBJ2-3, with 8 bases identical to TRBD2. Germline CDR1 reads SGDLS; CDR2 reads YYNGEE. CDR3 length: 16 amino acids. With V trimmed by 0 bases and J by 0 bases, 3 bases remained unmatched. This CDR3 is CASSVGASGSTDTQYF. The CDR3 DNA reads TGTGCCAGCAGCGTAGGTGCTAGCGGGAGCACAGATACGCAGTATTTT.

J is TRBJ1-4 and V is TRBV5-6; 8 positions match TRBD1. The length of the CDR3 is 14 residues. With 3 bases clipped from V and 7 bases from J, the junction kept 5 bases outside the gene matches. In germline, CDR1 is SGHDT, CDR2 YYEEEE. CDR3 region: CASSSGGYGEKLFF. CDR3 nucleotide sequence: TGTGCCAGCAGCTCAGGGGGCTACGGTGAAAAACTGTTTTTT. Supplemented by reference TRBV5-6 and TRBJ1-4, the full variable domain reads DAGVTQSPTHLIKTRGQQVTLRCSPKSGHDTVSWYQQALGQGPQFIFQYYEEEERQRGNFPDRFSGHQFPNYSSELNVNALLLGDSALYLCASSSGGYGEKLFFGSGTQLSVL.

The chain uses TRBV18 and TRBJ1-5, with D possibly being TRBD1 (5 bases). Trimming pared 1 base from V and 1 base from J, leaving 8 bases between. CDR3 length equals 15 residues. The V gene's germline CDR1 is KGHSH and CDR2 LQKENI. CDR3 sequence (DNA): TGTGCCAGCTCACCACAACAGGTGAGCAATCAGCCCCAGCATTTT. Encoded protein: CASSPQQVSNQPQHF. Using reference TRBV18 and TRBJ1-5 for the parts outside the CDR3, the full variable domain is NAGVMQNPRHLVRRRGQEARLRCSPMKGHSHVYWYRQLPEEGLKFMVYLQKENIIDESGMPKERFSAEFPKEGPSILRIQQVVRGDSAAYFCASSPQQVSNQPQHFGDGTRLSIL.

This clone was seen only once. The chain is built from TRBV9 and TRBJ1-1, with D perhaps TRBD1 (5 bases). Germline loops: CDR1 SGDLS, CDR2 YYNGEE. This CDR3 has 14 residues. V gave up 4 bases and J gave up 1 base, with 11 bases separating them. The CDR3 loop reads CASSSHGGNTEAFF. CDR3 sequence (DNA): TGTGCCAGCAGCTCTCATGGGGGGAACACTGAAGCTTTCTTT.

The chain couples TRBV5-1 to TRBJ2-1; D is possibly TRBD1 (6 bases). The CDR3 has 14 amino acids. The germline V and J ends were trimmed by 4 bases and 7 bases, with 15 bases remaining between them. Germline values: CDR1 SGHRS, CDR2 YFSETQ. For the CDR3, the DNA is TGCGCCAGCAGCCCGCAGATGAGGGGGAATGAGCAGTTCTTC. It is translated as CASSPQMRGNEQFF. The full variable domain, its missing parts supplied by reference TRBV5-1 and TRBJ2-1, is KAGVTQTPRYLIKTRGQQVTLSCSPISGHRSVSWYQQTPGQGLQFLFEYFSETQRNKGNFPGRFSGRQFSNSRSEMNVSTLELGDSALYLCASSPQMRGNEQFFGPGTRLTVL.

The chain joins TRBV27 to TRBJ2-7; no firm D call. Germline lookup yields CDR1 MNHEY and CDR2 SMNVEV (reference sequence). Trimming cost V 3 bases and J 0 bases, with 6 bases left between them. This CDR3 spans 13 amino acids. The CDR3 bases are TGTGCCAGCAGTTTTAAGCGCTCCTACGAGCAGTACTTC. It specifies CASSFKRSYEQYF.

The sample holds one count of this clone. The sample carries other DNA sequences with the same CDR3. This CDR3 is CASSLEGLNTGELFF. Here the CDR3 DNA reads TGCGCCAGCAGCTTAGAGGGTCTGAACACCGGGGAGCTGTTTTTT. The J gene is TRBJ2-2, the V gene TRBV5-1; D is perhaps TRBD2 (5 bases). With 2 bases removed from V and 1 base from J, the gap between germline ends came to 9 bases. This CDR3 is built from 15 residues. The germline V gene encodes CDR1 SGHRS and CDR2 YFSETQ.

The CDR3 reads CASSLLGQAAYEQYF. The DNA of the CDR3 is TGCGCCAGCAGCTTGTTGGGACAGGCAGCATACGAGCAGTACTTC. The rearrangement uses TRBV5-1 and TRBJ2-7, with 8 bases that match TRBD1. This CDR3 has 15 amino acids. The J segment lost 4 bases and the V segment lost 1 base, leaving 7 bases of the junction unmatched. The germline V gene has CDR1 SGHRS and CDR2 YFSETQ.

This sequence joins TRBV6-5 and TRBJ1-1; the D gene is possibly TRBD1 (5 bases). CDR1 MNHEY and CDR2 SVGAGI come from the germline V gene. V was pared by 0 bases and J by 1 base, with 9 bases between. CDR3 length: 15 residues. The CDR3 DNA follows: TGTGCCAGCAGTTACTCCTTGACAGCGAACACTGAAGCTTTCTTT. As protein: CASSYSLTANTEAFF.

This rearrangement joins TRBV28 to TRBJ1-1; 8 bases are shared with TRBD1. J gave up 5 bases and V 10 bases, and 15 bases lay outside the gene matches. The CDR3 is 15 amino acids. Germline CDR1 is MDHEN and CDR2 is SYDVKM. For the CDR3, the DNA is TGTGCCACCACCTCGGGCCAGGGGGCAGGGACTGAAGCTTTCTTT. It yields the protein CATTSGQGAGTEAFF.

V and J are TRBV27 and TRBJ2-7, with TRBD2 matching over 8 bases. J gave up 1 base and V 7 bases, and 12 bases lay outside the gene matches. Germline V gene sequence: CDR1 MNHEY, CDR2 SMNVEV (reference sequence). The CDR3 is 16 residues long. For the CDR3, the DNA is TGTGCCAGCAAGACTAAGCGGGAGACAAAATCCTACGAGCAGTACTTC. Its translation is CASKTKRETKSYEQYF.

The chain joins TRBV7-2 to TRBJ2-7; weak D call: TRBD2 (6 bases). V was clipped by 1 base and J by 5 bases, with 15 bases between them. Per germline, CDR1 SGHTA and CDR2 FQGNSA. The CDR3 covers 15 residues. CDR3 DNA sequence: TGTGCCAGCAGCTTAGTGGGGGGTAAATGGGACGAGCAGTACTTC. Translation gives CASSLVGGKWDEQYF.